This T cell receptor (beta chain) is drawn from a study of molecular identifiers for immune sequencing clone quantification. Study outcomes and limitations: Highly expanded clones may be undercounted when identical TCR molecules share barcodes.

This clonotype turned up a few times. Its matching antigen is unknown. This CDR3 fails to terminate in the conserved phenylalanine or tryptophan, so it likely reflects a read error. CDR3 length: 16 amino acids. Per the germline V gene, CDR1 is SEHNR and CDR2 is FQNEAQ (reference sequence). Losses at the gene ends were 5 bases for V and 3 bases for J; bases not matched to a gene: 10. TCRdb called the PCR reads again in MiXCR, with one record for every CDR3 protein. This sample carries a few hundred thousand distinct CDR3 sequences, roughly 24% of them seen once, and the ten largest clones take 0.65% to 0.95%.

The sequenced sample consisted of naive CD8+ T cells from blood, with Jurkat cell RNA spiked in. Described subset: FACS-sorted CD8+CD4-CCR7+CD45RA+ naive T cells. The sequence came from a human donor in good health. Some libraries in this study had Jurkat cell RNA spiked in. The V and J genes are TRBV7-9 and TRBJ2-7, with 10 bases aligning to TRBD1. The CDR3 DNA sequence: TGTGCCAGCAGCCACGGACAGGGGGAAGCAATCTACGAGCAGTACTCC. Translating it yields CASSHGQGEAIYEQYS.